A selection of T cell receptor beta chains follows, all from one sample in a study of cytotoxic CD8 clonotypes in ibrutinib-treated CLL. Assay used: immunoSEQ multiplex PCR; TCRdb lists only in-frame clones, some missing. Among fewer than 150,000 clones, roughly 80% were seen once, and the ten largest hold 2.5% to 3.5%. Sequenced material: PBMCs, taken after 24 months of ibrutinib treatment. The source is a human donor with chronic lymphocytic leukemia. The CDR3 runs from the conserved cysteine through the conserved F or W. D genes are given only for firm matches. A row's size may be missing; if present it is once, few, many or a size class.

NA	TRBV14	NA	TRBJ1-6	CASSQRQNSPLHF	TGTGCCAGCAGCCAACGACAGAATTCACCCCTCCACTTT
TRBD2	TRBV19	once	TRBJ2-3	CASSRSEGLSTDTQYF	TGTGCCAGTAGTAGATCCGAGGGACTAAGCACAGATACGCAGTATTTT
NA	TRBV6-6	NA	TRBJ2-2	CASSYVSGELFF	TGTGCCAGCAGTTACGTCTCAGGGGAGCTGTTTTTT
NA	TRBV2	NA	TRBJ2-7	CASSAGSEQYF	TGTGCCAGCAGTGCCGGGTCCGAGCAGTACTTC
NA	TRBV4-3	NA	TRBJ1-2	CASSQDLGPVGYTF	TGCGCCAGCAGCCAAGACTTAGGTCCGGTCGGCTACACCTTC
NA	TRBV7-8	NA	TRBJ1-3	CASSLFVGNTIYF	TGTGCCAGCAGCTTATTTGTCGGAAACACCATATATTTT
NA	TRBV7-8	NA	TRBJ2-5	CASSLAAGEATQYF	TGTGCCAGCAGCTTAGCTGCAGGGGAGGCGACCCAGTACTTC
TRBD1	TRBV6-5	NA	TRBJ1-4	CASSPFQGANEKLFF	TGTGCCAGCAGCCCCTTCCAGGGGGCTAATGAAAAACTGTTTTTT
TRBD2	TRBV7-6	NA	TRBJ2-3	CASSLSGGTTDTQYF	TGTGCCAGCAGCTTGAGCGGGGGGACCACAGATACGCAGTATTTT
NA	TRBV5-5	NA	TRBJ1-3	CASSLGWGSGNTIYF	TGTGCCAGCAGCTTGGGATGGGGCTCTGGAAACACCATATATTTT
NA	TRBV19	NA	TRBJ1-1	CASGKGKNTEAFF	TGTGCCAGTGGTAAGGGGAAAAACACTGAAGCTTTCTTT
NA	TRBV21-1	NA	TRBJ1-5	CASRTGSGQPQHF	TGTGCCAGCAGGACAGGGTCAGGTCAGCCCCAGCATTTT
TRBD1	TRBV9	NA	TRBJ1-2	CASSPQGENYGYTF	TGTGCCAGCAGCCCCCAGGGGGAGAACTATGGCTACACCTTC
NA	TRBV6-5	NA	TRBJ2-3	CASSREGVSTDTQYF	TGTGCCAGCAGTCGAGAAGGAGTGAGCACAGATACGCAGTATTTT
NA	TRBV10-2	NA	TRBJ2-7	CASSGAFSGEQYF	TGCGCCAGCAGTGGGGCTTTTTCGGGCGAGCAGTACTTC
TRBD1	TRBV5-1	NA	TRBJ1-5	CASSLAQDRNQPQHF	TGCGCCAGCAGCTTGGCTCAGGACAGGAATCAGCCCCAGCATTTT
TRBD2	TRBV7-6	NA	TRBJ2-1	CASSLRAGGGNEQFF	TGTGCCAGCAGCTTAAGGGCTGGGGGGGGCAATGAGCAGTTCTTC